This TCR beta chain is drawn from a study of T cells in Graves' hyperthyroidism and ophthalmopathy. Amplification of TCR beta CDR3 regions was performed using RNA transcripts as template. HTBI primers were employed in a first-round RT-PCR of the TCR CDR3. TCRdb ran MiXCR on the multiplex PCR reads and lists one entry per CDR3 protein. The table shows about 400,000 distinct CDR3 sequences, with less than 20% occurring only once. This clonotype was observed at least ten times. CDR3 size: 16 residues. Germline V gene lookup returns CDR1 MNHNS and CDR2 SASEGT. The junction had 6 bases not matched to a gene; V was cut back by 6 bases and J by 3 bases.

The sample comprised blood. The chain combines TRBV6-1 with TRBJ1-5; 12 nucleotides align to TRBD1. The clonotype originates from a woman aged 18-30 years with Graves' hyperthyroidism. Here the CDR3 DNA reads TGTGCCAGCAGGGAGGGACAGGGGGCACCCAATCAGCCCCAGCATTTT. This sequence encodes CASREGQGAPNQPQHF.